This T cell receptor (beta chain) came from a study of T cell responses to AZD1222 COVID-19 vaccine. Broader study findings: Regions left unmutated in variants are reportedly the target of nearly half of spike-specific TCRs. Repertoire sampling happened only post peak T cell response. Spike-specific TCR repertoires showed rising breadth and depth after two AZD1222 doses.

V lost 3 bases to trimming and J lost 3 bases; unmatched junction nucleotides: 2. In germline, CDR1 is SGHRS, CDR2 YFSETQ. The CDR3 has 14 residues. The data were produced by immunoSEQ multiplex PCR, yet TCRdb's version contains in-frame clones alone and is incomplete. The table shows about 90,000 clones, with 91% occurring only once. On this clone: Its antigen is still unknown.

V gene TRBV5-1 combines with J gene TRBJ2-2, with 7 bases matching TRBD1. Specimen: peripheral blood, collected on day 0 of MenACWY control vaccination. The TCR originated in an adult in good health. The CDR3 is CASSSTGDTGELFF. Here the CDR3 DNA reads TGCGCCAGCAGCTCTACAGGGGACACCGGGGAGCTGTTTTTT.